The 25 T cell receptor beta chains below come from one sample, sequenced in a study of shared clonotypes between healthy human individuals. Clones were read by immunoSEQ multiplex PCR, and TCRdb kept only the in-frame ones, dropping some. The sample contains some 2,500,000 clones, roughly 92% of which appear only once. Sequenced material: naive CD4+ T cells from PBMCs. As for subset: CD45RA+ positively selected. The receptors derive from a man in his late teens or twenties in good health. Some clones in this sample may be carry-over from other donors' samples.

V usage is TRBV27 and J usage is TRBJ2-1, with D perhaps TRBD2 (7 bases). V gave up 6 bases and J gave up 7 bases, with 31 bases separating them. This CDR3 has 19 residues. The germline gives CDR1 MNHEY, CDR2 SMNVEV (reference sequence). The CDR3 here is CASRGRLGREPGGGNEQFF. CDR3 sequence (DNA): TGTGCCAGCAGGGGACGACTTGGGCGGGAGCCCGGAGGGGGGAATGAGCAGTTCTTC.

The chain carries TRBV19 and TRBJ1-1; no reliable D call. The CDR3 runs 14 residues. The V end lost 1 base, the J end lost 8 bases, and 14 bases lay between the germline ends. In germline, CDR1 is LNHDA, CDR2 SQIVND (reference sequence). In DNA form, the CDR3 reads TGTGCCAGTAGTATAGTGTGGGCGCAGGACGAAGCTTTCTTT. Encoded protein: CASSIVWAQDEAFF.

A remark on this clone: The sample contains more than one DNA sequence encoding this CDR3. The rearrangement links TRBV18 to TRBJ1-1; D unresolved. The CDR3 spans 13 residues. The germline V gene has CDR1 KGHSH and CDR2 LQKENI. The V end was cut by 3 bases, the J end by 1 base, with 6 bases between. This CDR3 reads CASSPITNTEAFF. For the CDR3, the DNA is TGTGCCAGCTCACCCATCACGAACACTGAAGCTTTCTTT.

The DNA of the CDR3 is TGTGCCAGCAGCTTAATGCTAGCCCGAGAGACCCAGTACTTC. As protein: CASSLMLARETQYF. The rearrangement uses TRBV7-9 and TRBJ2-5; possibly TRBD2 for D (5 bases). V was clipped by 2 bases and J by 4 bases, with 11 bases between them. The CDR3 runs 14 residues. Germline V lookup: CDR1 SEHNR, CDR2 FQNEAQ (reference sequence).

The chain has TRBV5-1 and TRBJ2-7; 7 nucleotides match TRBD2. The V gene's germline CDR1 is SGHRS and CDR2 YFSETQ. CDR3 length: 14 amino acids. With V trimmed by 6 bases and J by 0 bases, 6 bases remained unmatched. CDR3 region: CASNPGGSSYEQYF. CDR3 nucleotides: TGCGCCAGCAATCCAGGCGGGAGCTCCTACGAGCAGTACTTC.

The rearrangement links TRBV5-1 to TRBJ2-1, with D uncertain. Germline CDR1 reads SGHRS; CDR2 reads YFSETQ. Trimming pared 7 bases from V and 1 base from J, leaving 12 bases between. This CDR3 spans 14 amino acids. CDR3 in amino acids: CASSPAVSYNEQFF. Written as DNA, the CDR3 is TGCGCCAGCTCCCCGGCAGTTTCCTACAATGAGCAGTTCTTC. The entire variable domain, with the rest obtained from reference TRBV5-1 and TRBJ2-1, is as follows: KAGVTQTPRYLIKTRGQQVTLSCSPISGHRSVSWYQQTPGQGLQFLFEYFSETQRNKGNFPGRFSGRQFSNSRSEMNVSTLELGDSALYLCASSPAVSYNEQFFGPGTRLTVL.

The chain is built from TRBV28 and TRBJ2-2; D call uncertain. The CDR3 loop spans 12 amino acids. CDR1 and CDR2 from the germline V gene are MDHEN and SYDVKM. V was shortened by 5 bases and J by 7 bases, with 8 bases between the two germline ends. CDR3: CASSPVVGELFF. CDR3 DNA: TGTGCCAGCAGTCCCGTTGTCGGGGAGCTGTTTTTT.

The J gene is TRBJ1-1, the V gene TRBV7-9, with 10 bases that match TRBD1. The germline gives CDR1 SEHNR, CDR2 FQNEAQ (reference sequence). The trim removed 4 bases at V and 6 bases at J, leaving 8 bases unmatched. The CDR3 runs to 15 residues. Here the CDR3 DNA reads TGTGCCAGCAGCTCGCGGGACAGGGGAAGCCCTGAAGCTTTCTTT. Its protein is CASSSRDRGSPEAFF. Using reference TRBV7-9 and TRBJ1-1 for the parts outside the CDR3, the full variable domain is DTGVSQNPRHKITKRGQNVTFRCDPISEHNRLYWYRQTLGQGPEFLTYFQNEAQLEKSRLLSDRFSAERPKGSFSTLEIQRTEQGDSAMYLCASSSRDRGSPEAFFGQGTRLTVV.

V gene TRBV2 combines with J gene TRBJ2-3; D not certain. Germline V gives CDR1 SNHLY, CDR2 FYNNEI. The CDR3 is 15 amino acids. Trimming left V 4 bases short and J 5 bases short, with 16 bases between. This CDR3 is CASSVMAYGGDTQYF. The DNA for the CDR3 is TGTGCCAGCAGTGTTATGGCTTACGGTGGAGATACGCAGTATTTT.

J is TRBJ2-3 and V is TRBV4-1, with 10 bases fitting TRBD1. Looked up from germline, CDR1 is MGHRA and CDR2 is YSYEKL. The CDR3 totals 15 residues. Trimming removed 6 bases from V and 7 bases from J; junction bases left unmatched: 10. CDR3 DNA sequence: TGCGCCAGCAGTCGTGACAGGGGGCAGGGGAATACGCAGTATTTT. This sequence encodes CASSRDRGQGNTQYF.

This rearrangement joins TRBV6-6 to TRBJ1-2; the D is unclear. Germline CDR1 is MNHNY and CDR2 is SVGAGI (reference sequence). V shed 6 bases and J shed 7 bases, with 9 bases lying between them. The CDR3 consists of 11 residues. In DNA, the CDR3 is TGTGCCAGCAGGATACGGGGTGGCTACACCTTC. Translating it yields CASRIRGGYTF.

The chain joins TRBV28 to TRBJ2-7; D gene unclear. V lost 3 bases to trimming and J lost 3 bases, with 12 bases between them. The CDR3 covers 14 residues. Germline V lookup: CDR1 MDHEN, CDR2 SYDVKM. CDR3 loop: CASSFIGAFYEQYF. The CDR3 DNA sequence: TGTGCCAGCAGTTTCATTGGCGCTTTCTACGAGCAGTACTTC.

V is TRBV9 and J is TRBJ1-4; D gene ambiguous. In germline, CDR1 is SGDLS, CDR2 YYNGEE. The CDR3 spans 13 residues. Between the trimmed V and J ends, which lost 3 bases and 8 bases, there was a span of 11 bases. In DNA form, the CDR3 reads TGTGCCAGCAGCGAGACCTCCGACGAAAAACTGTTTTTT. This translates into CASSETSDEKLFF.

This clone was seen only a few times. The rearrangement joins TRBV10-1 to TRBJ2-1; 9 bases are shared with TRBD2. Germline V lookup: CDR1 WNHNN, CDR2 SYGVQD (reference sequence). The V segment lost 2 bases and the J segment 12 bases; nucleotides outside the gene matches: 8. The CDR3 is 14 amino acids. CDR3 in DNA: TGCGCCAGCAGTGAGCTGCGGGAGGGGGGATGGCAGTTCTTC. This codes for CASSELREGGWQFF.

The rearrangement links TRBV5-1 to TRBJ1-1, with D hard to call. V lost 0 bases and J lost 0, with 12 bases in between. This CDR3 comprises 16 residues. Germline CDR1 reads SGHRS; CDR2 reads YFSETQ. CDR3 in DNA: TGCGCCAGCAGCTTGGAAGCTCGGATTATGAACACTGAAGCTTTCTTT. Translation: CASSLEARIMNTEAFF. The full variable domain, completed using reference TRBV5-1 and TRBJ1-1, is KAGVTQTPRYLIKTRGQQVTLSCSPISGHRSVSWYQQTPGQGLQFLFEYFSETQRNKGNFPGRFSGRQFSNSRSEMNVSTLELGDSALYLCASSLEARIMNTEAFFGQGTRLTVV.

V and J are TRBV7-8 and TRBJ2-5, with D possibly being TRBD2 (6 bases). Germline V CDR1 and CDR2: SGHVS, FQNEAQ. V shed 5 bases and J shed 7 bases, with 17 bases lying between them. This CDR3 spans 14 amino acids. CDR3 coding DNA: TGTGCCAGCAGCCAAGGAGGGATCGATGGGACCCAGTACTTC. Translating it yields CASSQGGIDGTQYF.

This clone was seen once. The chain recombines TRBV5-1 with TRBJ2-1; D remains ambiguous. In germline, CDR1 is SGHRS, CDR2 YFSETQ. Between the trimmed V and J ends, which lost 0 bases and 1 base, there was a span of 8 bases. The CDR3 sequence is 15 residues long. The CDR3 spells CASSLGQVSYNEQFF. In nucleotides, the CDR3 is TGCGCCAGCAGCTTGGGGCAGGTTTCCTACAATGAGCAGTTCTTC.

The gene calls are TRBV28 and TRBJ1-4; possibly TRBD1 for D (5 bases). Trimming stripped 9 bases from V and 8 bases from J, with 25 bases between. This CDR3 region has 16 residues. Per germline, CDR1 MDHEN and CDR2 SYDVKM. CDR3 sequence (DNA): TGTGCCAGTTTCGGCTTGTTGGAGAGGGGACGCGAAAAACTGTTTTTT. Protein: CASFGLLERGREKLFF.

V usage is TRBV27 and J usage is TRBJ2-4; D is unresolved. CDR3 length: 15 amino acids. The V gene's germline CDR1 is MNHEY and CDR2 SMNVEV (reference sequence). The V and J ends lost 1 base and 6 bases respectively, with 13 bases between them. This CDR3 is CASSLFSAAPNIQYF. In nucleotides, the CDR3 is TGTGCCAGCAGTTTATTTTCCGCTGCCCCAAACATTCAGTACTTC.

This sequence joins TRBV5-4 and TRBJ2-3, with TRBD1 matching over 8 bases. There are 15 residues in the CDR3. CDR1 and CDR2 from the germline V gene are SGHNT and YYREEE (reference sequence). V dropped 5 bases and J dropped 0; count of bases not matched to a gene: 5. DNA of the CDR3: TGTGCCAGCAGGACAGGGGATCCCAGCACAGATACGCAGTATTTT. Protein product: CASRTGDPSTDTQYF.

The CDR3 loop reads CASSPRTDYQETQYF. CDR3 nucleotide sequence: TGTGCCAGCAGCCCCCGGACGGACTACCAAGAGACCCAGTACTTC. This chain connects TRBV14 to TRBJ2-5; tentatively, D is TRBD2 (5 bases). This CDR3 region has 15 residues. The V end was cut by 4 bases, the J end by 0 bases, with 12 bases between. CDR1 and CDR2 from the germline V gene are SGHDN and FVKESK.

This chain connects TRBV7-9 to TRBJ1-2; maybe TRBD1 (5 bases). V gave up 1 base and J gave up 0 bases, with 9 bases separating them. The germline V gene has CDR1 SEHNR and CDR2 FQNEAQ (reference sequence). The CDR3 sequence is 15 residues long. The CDR3 DNA sequence: TGTGCCAGCAGCTTAGTAGGGGAACCTAACTATGGCTACACCTTC. This gives the protein CASSLVGEPNYGYTF.

V and J are TRBV6-5 and TRBJ2-7; no reliable D call. The ends were cut back, 0 bases at V and 2 bases at J, with 11 bases in the middle. The CDR3 loop spans 15 amino acids. Germline CDR1 MNHEY, CDR2 SVGAGI. Written as DNA, the CDR3 is TGTGCCAGCAGTTACTCGAGTCTCTGGGCCTACGAGCAGTACTTC. Translation gives CASSYSSLWAYEQYF.

The chain is built from TRBV5-1 and TRBJ1-2; D call uncertain. Trimming removed 0 bases at V and 8 bases at J, with 8 bases between. Germline V lookup: CDR1 SGHRS, CDR2 YFSETQ. The CDR3 length is 12 residues. CDR3 loop: CASSLVRGGYTF. The DNA of the CDR3 is TGCGCCAGCAGCTTGGTTCGAGGCGGCTACACCTTC.

The genes are TRBV6-8 and TRBJ1-2; D not certain. Trimming cost V 0 bases and J 3 bases, with 14 bases left between them. The CDR3 runs 16 residues. Germline values: CDR1 MNHGY, CDR2 SAAAGT. The DNA of the CDR3 is TGTGCCAGCAGTTACTCGACCTTGGACGGCTACTATGGCTACACCTTC. Protein: CASSYSTLDGYYGYTF.